These 5 T cell receptor beta chains share one sample of origin, sequenced in a study of cytomegalovirus exposure and HLA in healthy donors. Researchers ran the PCR with 60 Vbeta and 13 Jbeta primers. The data were produced by immunoSEQ multiplex PCR, yet TCRdb's version contains in-frame clones alone and is incomplete. Its table lists roughly 84,000 clones. Input material: PBMCs. These receptor sequences come from a man between 45 and 60 years old in good health and CMV-seronegative.

The chain employs TRBV7-9 and TRBJ2-5, with D possibly being TRBD1 (6 bases). Trimming shortened V by 3 bases and J by 1 base, and 12 bases separated the two germline ends. Per germline, CDR1 SEHNR and CDR2 FQNEAQ (reference sequence). This CDR3 has 15 amino acids. CDR3 DNA: TGTGCCAGCAGCTTTTATCAGGGGCGCCAAGAGACCCAGTACTTC. Protein: CASSFYQGRQETQYF.

The chain has TRBV11-2 and TRBJ1-1; D perhaps matches TRBD1 (5 bases). V was pared by 4 bases and J by 5 bases, with 11 bases between. There are 13 residues in the CDR3. Germline lookup yields CDR1 SGHAT and CDR2 FQNNGV. The CDR3 reads CASSSNGGTEAFF. CDR3 nucleotide sequence: TGTGCCAGCAGCTCCAACGGGGGGACTGAAGCTTTCTTT.

V usage is TRBV28 and J usage is TRBJ1-3; tentative D call: TRBD1 (6 bases). CDR1 is MDHEN and CDR2 is SYDVKM in the germline V gene. The CDR3 is 13 residues long. V lost 6 bases and J 4 bases, leaving 10 bases between the germline ends. The CDR3 spells CASRGHGGNTIYF. DNA of the CDR3: TGTGCCAGCAGGGGACATGGGGGAAACACCATATATTTT. The whole variable domain, remainder taken from reference TRBV28 and TRBJ1-3, is DVKVTQSSRYLVKRTGEKVFLECVQDMDHENMFWYRQDPGLGLRLIYFSYDVKMKEKGDIPEGYSVSREKKERFSLILESASTNQTSMYLCASRGHGGNTIYFGEGSWLTVV.

This sequence joins TRBV7-6 and TRBJ1-2, with 9 positions matching TRBD1. The J segment lost 5 bases and the V segment lost 5 bases, leaving 9 bases of the junction unmatched. The CDR3 length is 15 residues. The germline V gene encodes CDR1 SGHVS and CDR2 FNYEAQ. In nucleotides, the CDR3 is TGTGCCAGCAGCGCTACAGGGGGCATTACGTATGGCTACACCTTC. This translates into CASSATGGITYGYTF.

On this clone: Other DNA sequences in the same sample also yield this CDR3. V and J are TRBV18 and TRBJ1-5; tentatively, D is TRBD1 (6 bases). Germline V CDR1 and CDR2: KGHSH, LQKENI. The CDR3 is made up of 13 amino acids. V lost 3 bases, J lost 5 bases, and 8 bases lay in between. CDR3 in DNA: TGTGCCAGCTCACCGGGGGCGGATCAGCCCCAGCATTTT. Its protein is CASSPGADQPQHF.